This TCR beta chain derives from a study of breast tumors, draining lymph nodes, adjacent tissues. About this clonotype itself: Antigen unknown.

TCRdb re-called the multiplex PCR reads through MiXCR, storing one row per CDR3 protein. The sample shows around 250,000 distinct CDR3 sequences, less than 40% of them seen only once. Whole-study findings and limits: The data were judged consistent with most tumor T cells coming from lymph node and expanding in tumor. Tumor T cell lymph node origin was a supported hypothesis, not proven.

Germline-derived CDR1 and CDR2 are MNHEY and SMNVEV (reference sequence). V dropped 2 bases and J dropped 2; count of bases not matched to a gene: 2. This CDR3 comprises 14 residues. Axillary draining lymph nodes of breast cancer patients supplied the node samples. The sequence was obtained from a female donor with breast cancer. Some clones in this sample may be carry-over from other donors' samples. Input material: axillary lymph node tissue. The chain uses TRBV27 and TRBJ2-7; TRBD2 matches at 8 bases. The CDR3 loop reads CASSLPGLAYEQYF. The CDR3 DNA sequence: TGTGCCAGCAGTTTACCGGGACTAGCCTACGAGCAGTACTTC.